A selection of T cell receptor beta chains follows, all from one sample in a study of CD8+CD57+ T cells in acquired aplastic anemia. A single record per CDR3 protein comes from TCRdb applying MiXCR to the reads. This table holds about 200,000 distinct CDR3 sequences, about half found once. The sequencing sample was made of sorted CD4+, CD8+, or CD8+CD57+ T cells (not recorded which) from PBMCs. These receptors originate from a human donor with aplastic anemia. The conserved cysteine and the conserved F or W are not part of the CDR3 here.

V gene	CDR3 protein
TRBV7-6	ASSATVNTGELF
TRBV10-3	AIRSLPNTGELF
TRBV24-1	ATSDFRGAGDTQY
TRBV2	ASRANRGRGTEAF
TRBV5-6	ASSLEGGATEAF
TRBV30	AWSVQTGVGYT
TRBV20-1	SAGAVSPETQY
TRBV19	ASSWTGDTQY
TRBV10-3	AISDWLLQGTGNTIY
TRBV25-1	ASSLGRGGYTDTQY
TRBV9	ASSHPPLYEQY
TRBV19	ASSMAGGGTDTQY
TRBV6-1	ASNRRQATDTQY
TRBV2	ASKVGQGETEAF
TRBV7-2	ASSLVETTTQY
TRBV20-1	SAGPGGSRLASNYGYT
TRBV5-4	ASSSKSGIINYGYA
TRBV5-1	ASSHGEASEAF
TRBV5-1	ASSLGDTPYGYT
TRBV12-3/TRBV12-4	ASSSSTPLLYGYT
TRBV7-8	ASSGRANYGYT
TRBV10-1	ASPTGSNTEAF
TRBV29-1	SVAWDTQY
TRBV13	ASSYRAGGNTIY
TRBV19	ASSRASGNTIY
TRBV7-2	ASSLELLGELF
TRBV20-1	GARISSGARAQGEAF
TRBV10-1	ASSGLDNEQF
TRBV19	ASSPLGGAKNIQY
TRBV24-1	ATYNTTVSYEQY
TRBV12-3/TRBV12-4	AVGMGVGYGYT
TRBV12-5	ASGLVQGSYEQY
TRBV6-6	ASNLEGNYGYT
TRBV7-2	ASSLLSPGTDTQY
TRBV19	ASSRQGGGNEKLF
TRBV7-9	ASSPTTSGRGIGTGELF
TRBV12-5	ASGLVLSEQY
TRBV2	ASSLFGRGGENTEAL
TRBV2	ASSEGGGRNEKLF
TRBV20-1	SAREQIQF
TRBV24-1	ATSDPITTGTYGYT
TRBV6-4	ASSDSGSYGYT
TRBV20-1	SATGDLGYT
TRBV7-9	ASSLVSTEQY
TRBV19	ASSMAGSV
TRBV12-3/TRBV12-4	ASSGGVNTEAF
TRBV19	ASSLDGHQPQH
TRBV2	ASRANNEKLF
TRBV6-1	ASQGAESPLH
TRBV10-3	AISEMAGGPGEQY
TRBV12-3/TRBV12-4	ASTNAGLSTDTQY
TRBV5-6	ASSTAPGLAGAPGTGELF